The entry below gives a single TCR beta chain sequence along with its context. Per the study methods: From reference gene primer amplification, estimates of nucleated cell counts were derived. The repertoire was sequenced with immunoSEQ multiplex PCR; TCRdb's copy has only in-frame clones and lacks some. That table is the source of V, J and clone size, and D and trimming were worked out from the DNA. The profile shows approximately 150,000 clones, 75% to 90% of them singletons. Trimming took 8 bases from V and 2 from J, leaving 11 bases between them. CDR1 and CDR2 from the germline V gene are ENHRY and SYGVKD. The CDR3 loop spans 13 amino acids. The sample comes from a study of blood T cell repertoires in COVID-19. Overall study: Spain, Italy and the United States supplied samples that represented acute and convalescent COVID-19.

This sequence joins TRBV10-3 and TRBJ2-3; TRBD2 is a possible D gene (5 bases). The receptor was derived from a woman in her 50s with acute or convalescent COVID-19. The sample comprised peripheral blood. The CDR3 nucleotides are TGTGCCATCGAGGGAGAGTACACAGATACGCAGTATTTT. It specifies CAIEGEYTDTQYF.